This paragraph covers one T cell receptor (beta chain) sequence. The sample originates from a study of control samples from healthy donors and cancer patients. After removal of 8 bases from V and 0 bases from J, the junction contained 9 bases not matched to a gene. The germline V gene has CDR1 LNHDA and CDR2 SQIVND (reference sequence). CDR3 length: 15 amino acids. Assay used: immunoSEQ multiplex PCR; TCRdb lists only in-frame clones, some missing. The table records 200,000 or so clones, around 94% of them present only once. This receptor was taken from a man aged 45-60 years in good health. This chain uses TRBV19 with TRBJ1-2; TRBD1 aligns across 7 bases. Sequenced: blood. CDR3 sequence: CASVDTGVANYGYTF. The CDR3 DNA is TGTGCCAGTGTCGACACAGGGGTCGCTAACTATGGCTACACCTTC.